These 26 T cell receptor beta chains were all obtained from the same sample, sequenced in a study of beta chain features in type 1 diabetes. What was sequenced were expressed TCRB transcripts, since all of the isolated RNA had been reverse transcribed. TCRdb's table, derived via immunoSEQ multiplex PCR, lists solely in-frame clones and lacks some. Altogether roughly 450,000 clones are present, 9.5% to 12% being singletons, with the ten largest covering roughly 0.046%. Source material: naive CD4+ T cells from blood. These receptors all stem from a woman between 18 and 29 years old in good health.

This clone was counted only a few times. J is TRBJ2-7 and V is TRBV30, with a weak D call TRBD1 (5 bases). From germline, CDR1 is GTSNPN and CDR2 SVGIG (reference sequence). The CDR3 contains 13 residues. Trimming stripped 6 bases from V and 2 bases from J, with 14 bases between. The CDR3 is CACTQGSTYEQYF. The CDR3 coding sequence is TGTGCCTGCACTCAGGGCTCCACCTACGAGCAGTACTTC.

The gene calls are TRBV4-1 and TRBJ2-7; 9 bases match TRBD1. CDR3 length: 16 residues. Trimming cost V 1 base and J 6 bases; bases outside gene matches: 10. Germline V gives CDR1 MGHRA, CDR2 YSYEKL. DNA for the CDR3: TGCGCCAGCAGCCAAGCCCCCCGGGACAGGGTTTTCGAGCAGTACTTC. It encodes CASSQAPRDRVFEQYF.

There are a few counts of this clone. The chain recombines TRBV18 with TRBJ2-7; 7 nucleotides align to TRBD1. In germline, CDR1 is KGHSH, CDR2 LQKENI. The CDR3 extends over 13 amino acids. V lost 3 bases, J lost 5 bases, and 4 bases stayed unmatched. The CDR3: CASSPTGIDEQYF. The CDR3, as DNA: TGTGCCAGCTCACCGACAGGGATCGACGAGCAGTACTTC. The full variable domain, completed using reference TRBV18 and TRBJ2-7, is NAGVMQNPRHLVRRRGQEARLRCSPMKGHSHVYWYRQLPEEGLKFMVYLQKENIIDESGMPKERFSAEFPKEGPSILRIQQVVRGDSAAYFCASSPTGIDEQYFGPGTRLTVT.

The J gene is TRBJ1-2, the V gene TRBV7-9, with a weak D call TRBD1 (6 bases). The CDR3 has 14 amino acids. Per the germline V gene, CDR1 is SEHNR and CDR2 is FQNEAQ (reference sequence). V dropped 1 base and J dropped 6 bases, with 12 bases sitting between them. The CDR3: CASSLGTASNGYTF. In nucleotides, the CDR3 is TGTGCCAGCAGCTTAGGGACAGCCTCGAATGGCTACACCTTC.

This clone was seen a few times. The chain joins TRBV9 to TRBJ2-2; 7 nucleotides align to TRBD1. The V and J ends lost 3 bases and 4 bases, in that order; junction bases with no gene match: 9. CDR3 length equals 16 residues. Germline CDR1 SGDLS, CDR2 YYNGEE. Here the CDR3 DNA reads TGTGCCAGCAGCGGGGCCCAGGGGGTACGCACCGGGGAGCTGTTTTTT. Amino acids: CASSGAQGVRTGELFF.

The V and J genes are TRBV5-4 and TRBJ2-7; TRBD1 matches at 8 bases. Germline CDR1 reads SGHNT; CDR2 reads YYREEE (reference sequence). The CDR3 runs 16 residues. The V and J ends lost 4 bases and 4 bases, in that order; junction bases with no gene match: 13. CDR3 nucleotide sequence: TGTGCCAGCAGCAAATCAATACAGGGGGTAAGGTACGAGCAGTACTTC. It codes for CASSKSIQGVRYEQYF. The variable domain in full, completed from reference TRBV5-4 and TRBJ2-7, reads ETGVTQSPTHLIKTRGQQVTLRCSSQSGHNTVSWYQQALGQGPQFIFQYYREEENGRGNFPPRFSGLQFPNYSSELNVNALELDDSALYLCASSKSIQGVRYEQYFGPGTRLTVT.

This clone was seen only a few times. This chain links TRBV29-1 with TRBJ2-7; D possibly corresponds to TRBD1 (6 bases). The CDR3 spans 13 residues. The V and J ends lost 3 bases and 2 bases respectively, with 11 bases between them. The germline V gene encodes CDR1 SQVTM and CDR2 ANQGSEA. The CDR3 sequence: CSVDMGAPYEQYF. CDR3 nucleotide sequence: TGCAGCGTTGATATGGGGGCGCCCTACGAGCAGTACTTC.

The chain links TRBV30 to TRBJ1-2; D is perhaps TRBD1 (5 bases). This CDR3 region has 14 residues. Trimming stripped 0 bases from V and 4 bases from J, with 12 bases between. Germline V CDR1 and CDR2: GTSNPN, SVGIG (reference sequence). In nucleotides, the CDR3 is TGTGCCTGGAGTGTACACAGGCAGATCTATGGCTACACCTTC. The encoded protein is CAWSVHRQIYGYTF.

This clone was counted between two and nine times. This sequence joins TRBV2 and TRBJ2-1; a possible D gene is TRBD2 (6 bases). Germline V gene data show CDR1 as SNHLY and CDR2 as FYNNEI. The CDR3 loop spans 13 amino acids. V was shortened by 7 bases and J by 0 bases, with 7 bases between the two germline ends. The CDR3 nucleotides are TGTGCCAGCAAACTAGCCTCCTACAATGAGCAGTTCTTC. Translation: CASKLASYNEQFF.

V gene TRBV18 combines with J gene TRBJ2-7; tentative D call: TRBD2 (5 bases). Germline V gene lookup returns CDR1 KGHSH and CDR2 LQKENI. The CDR3 length is 15 residues. V dropped 3 bases and J dropped 3 bases, with 15 bases sitting between them. The CDR3 sequence: CASSPRGALLYEQYF. The CDR3 DNA reads as TGTGCCAGCTCACCTCGGGGTGCCCTACTCTACGAGCAGTACTTC.

This clone came up a few times. This chain uses TRBV7-9 with TRBJ2-7; D may be TRBD1 or TRBD2 (5 bases each). The V gene's germline CDR1 is SEHNR and CDR2 FQNEAQ (reference sequence). The V end was cut by 5 bases, the J end by 12 bases, with 14 bases between. There are 11 residues in the CDR3. The CDR3 here is CASSDTGTTYV. As DNA, the CDR3 is TGTGCCAGCAGCGATACCGGGACCACGTACGTC.

This clone was seen a handful of times. The chain employs TRBV18 and TRBJ2-1; 7 nucleotides match TRBD1. Per the germline V gene, CDR1 is KGHSH and CDR2 is LQKENI. The CDR3 length is 14 residues. V lost 3 bases, J lost 4 bases, and 3 bases stayed unmatched. The CDR3 nucleotides are TGTGCCAGCTCACCCCGGGACAGTTACAATGAGCAGTTCTTC. Protein sequence: CASSPRDSYNEQFF.

This chain connects TRBV20-1 to TRBJ2-1; D is unclear. CDR1 is DFQATT and CDR2 is SNEGSKA in the germline V gene (reference sequence). CDR3 size: 10 residues. V lost 3 bases to trimming and J lost 6 bases, with 3 bases between them. The CDR3 sequence is CSARANEQFF. The CDR3 coding sequence is TGCAGTGCTAGGGCCAATGAGCAGTTCTTC.

The chain uses TRBV5-4 and TRBJ1-5; D not certain. V was clipped by 1 base and J by 2 bases, with 7 bases between them. This CDR3 comprises 14 residues. Germline lookup yields CDR1 SGHNT and CDR2 YYREEE (reference sequence). The CDR3 coding sequence is TGTGCCAGCAGCTTGTTGGGAGGCAATCAGCCCCAGCATTTT. Encoded protein: CASSLLGGNQPQHF.

CDR3 in DNA: TGTGCCTGGAGCCAAGGCTGGCTTAGCACAGATACGCAGTATTTT. Translating it yields CAWSQGWLSTDTQYF. The rearrangement joins TRBV30 to TRBJ2-3; no reliable D call. V was pared by 3 bases and J by 0 bases, with 13 bases between. The length of the CDR3 is 15 residues. Germline CDR1 and CDR2: GTSNPN and SVGIG (reference sequence). Filled out from reference TRBV30 and TRBJ2-3, the complete variable domain reads SQTIHQWPATLVQPVGSPLSLECTVEGTSNPNLYWYRQAAGRGLQLLFYSVGIGQISSEVPQNLSASRPQDRQFILSSKKLLLSDSGFYLCAWSQGWLSTDTQYFGPGTRLTVL.

The CDR3 here is CASRVNSYNEQFF. CDR3 nucleotide sequence: TGCGCCAGCCGCGTTAACTCCTACAATGAGCAGTTCTTC. The gene calls are TRBV5-1 and TRBJ2-1, with unresolved D. This CDR3 comprises 13 residues. V was clipped by 7 bases and J by 0 bases, with 8 bases between them. CDR1 SGHRS and CDR2 YFSETQ come from the germline V gene.

V gene TRBV9 combines with J gene TRBJ1-2; D is ambiguous. This CDR3 spans 12 amino acids. V was clipped by 0 bases and J by 2 bases, with 2 bases between them. The V gene's germline CDR1 is SGDLS and CDR2 YYNGEE. The CDR3 sequence is CASSVENYGYTF. The CDR3 bases are TGTGCCAGCAGCGTAGAGAACTATGGCTACACCTTC.

This clone was detected a few times. The chain recombines TRBV30 with TRBJ1-4, with D possibly being TRBD1 (5 bases). Per the germline V gene, CDR1 is GTSNPN and CDR2 is SVGIG (reference sequence). Trimming took 2 bases from V and 3 from J, leaving 16 bases between them. The CDR3 extends over 16 amino acids. For the CDR3, the DNA is TGTGCCTGGAGTCCCCTCCCGACAGTAGCTAATGAAAAACTGTTTTTT. Its translation is CAWSPLPTVANEKLFF.

Only a few counts were recorded for this clone. The chain combines TRBV29-1 with TRBJ1-1; D unresolved. Between the trimmed V and J ends, which lost 4 bases and 2 bases, there was a span of 14 bases. The CDR3 contains 14 residues. Germline V gives CDR1 SQVTM, CDR2 ANQGSEA. CDR3 residues: CSVGVYGGNTEAFF. The CDR3 DNA sequence: TGCAGCGTTGGTGTTTACGGCGGCAACACTGAAGCTTTCTTT.

In its sample, this clone was seen a few times. This chain uses TRBV6-5 with TRBJ2-3, with D unresolved. Between the trimmed V and J ends, which lost 0 bases and 5 bases, there was a span of 9 bases. CDR1 is MNHEY, CDR2 SVGAGI, per germline. CDR3 length equals 14 residues. CDR3: CASSYSTRRDTQYF. The CDR3 DNA sequence: TGTGCCAGCAGTTACTCCACCAGGAGAGATACGCAGTATTTT.

Many counts were recorded for this clone. This chain links TRBV30 with TRBJ1-1; D is ambiguous. The length of the CDR3 is 14 residues. Trimming cost V 0 bases and J 6 bases, with 14 bases left between them. Germline CDR1 GTSNPN, CDR2 SVGIG (reference sequence). This CDR3 reads CAWSVGWRLAEAFF. In DNA, the CDR3 is TGTGCCTGGAGTGTAGGTTGGCGGTTGGCTGAAGCTTTCTTT.

This clone was counted only a few times. Other DNA sequences from this sample encode an identical CDR3 as well. The chain recombines TRBV15 with TRBJ2-1; no clear D. The length of the CDR3 is 13 residues. Germline loops: CDR1 LNHNV, CDR2 YYDKDF (reference sequence). The V end lost 2 bases, the J end lost 9 bases, and 11 bases lay between the germline ends. CDR3 in DNA: TGTGCCACCAGCAGAAAAGATTTCGGTGAGCAGTTCTTC. Translation gives CATSRKDFGEQFF.

This clone showed up many times. This chain joins TRBV30 and TRBJ2-5; D gene ambiguous. The CDR3 length is 13 residues. V dropped 3 bases and J dropped 7 bases, with 15 bases sitting between them. Germline V gene data show CDR1 as GTSNPN and CDR2 as SVGIG (reference sequence). The CDR3 spells CAWRSGGRRTQYF. The CDR3 coding sequence is TGTGCCTGGAGATCCGGTGGGCGGCGGACCCAGTACTTC.

In this sample, this clone turned up a few times. CDR3 region: CASSQPTSGQETQYF. CDR3 in DNA: TGTGCCAGCAGCCAACCTACTAGCGGGCAAGAGACCCAGTACTTC. This rearrangement joins TRBV4-2 to TRBJ2-5, with 9 positions matching TRBD2. The V gene's germline CDR1 is LGHNA and CDR2 YNFKEQ. CDR3 length: 15 residues. Trimming at V came to 2 bases and at J to 2 bases, leaving 3 bases not matched to a gene.

V usage is TRBV11-2 and J usage is TRBJ2-2; D is possibly TRBD1 or TRBD2 (5 bases each). The CDR3 consists of 15 residues. The germline gives CDR1 SGHAT, CDR2 FQNNGV. Between the trimmed V and J ends, which lost 4 bases and 6 bases, there was a span of 15 bases. This CDR3 reads CASSSQRGAAGELFF. The CDR3 DNA reads TGTGCCAGCAGCTCCCAGAGAGGGGCGGCCGGGGAGCTGTTTTTT.

This clone was counted between two and nine times. V usage is TRBV21-1 and J usage is TRBJ1-2; the table names TRBD1, a call not compared with the DNA. TRBV21-1 constitutes a pseudogene. The CDR3 is 18 residues long. CDR3 protein: CASSKRGGPPAANYGYTF. In nucleotides, the CDR3 is TGTGCCAGCAGCAAACGAGGGGGCCCGCCAGCGGCTAACTATGGCTACACCTTC.